This T cell receptor (beta chain) emerged from a study of blood T cell repertoires in COVID-19. The overall study: COVID-19 samples, acute and convalescent, were from the United States, Italy and Spain. From T cells, B-cell-depleted T cells, or PBMCs came the material, which was cDNA or gDNA.

Germline V gene data show CDR1 as SNHLY and CDR2 as FYNNEI. Deletions cut 8 bases from V and 9 bases from J, with 17 bases between. There are 13 residues in the CDR3. In the original workflow: How many nucleated cells were present was estimated from reference gene primer amplification. Sequencing used immunoSEQ multiplex PCR; TCRdb keeps in-frame clones, though not all of them. That table supplies the V and J calls and clone size; D and trimming were determined from the DNA. The sample comprises more than 65,000 clones, more than 60% of which are singletons, and roughly 20% rests with the top ten. This chain joins TRBV2 and TRBJ1-5; D is perhaps TRBD1 (5 bases). This TCR was recovered from a woman older than 75 with active or convalescent COVID-19. Source material: peripheral blood. This CDR3 reads CASDRQPSGPQHF. The CDR3 coding sequence is TGTGCCAGCGACCGACAGCCCTCGGGGCCCCAGCATTTT. The full variable domain, rest sourced from reference TRBV2 and TRBJ1-5, is EPEVTQTPSHQVTQMGQEVILRCVPISNHLYFYWYRQILGQKVEFLVSFYNNEISEKSEIFDDQFSVERPDGSNFTLKIRSTKLEDSAMYFCASDRQPSGPQHFGDGTRLSIL.